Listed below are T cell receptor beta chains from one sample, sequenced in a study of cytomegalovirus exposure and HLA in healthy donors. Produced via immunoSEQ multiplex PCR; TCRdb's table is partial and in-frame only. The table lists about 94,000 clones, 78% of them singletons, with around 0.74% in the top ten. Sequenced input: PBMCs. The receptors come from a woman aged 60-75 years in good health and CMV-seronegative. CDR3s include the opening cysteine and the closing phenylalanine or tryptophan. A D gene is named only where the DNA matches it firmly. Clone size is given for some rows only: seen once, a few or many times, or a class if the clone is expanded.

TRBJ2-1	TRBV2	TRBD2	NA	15	CASRTLAGGYNEQFF	TGTGCCAGCAGGACACTAGCGGGGGGGTACAATGAGCAGTTCTTC
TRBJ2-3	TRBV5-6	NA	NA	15	CASSFVDTVTDTQYF	TGTGCCAGCAGCTTTGTGGACACGGTCACAGATACGCAGTATTTT
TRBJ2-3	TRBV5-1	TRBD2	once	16	CASSLDSSGVTDTQYF	TGCGCCAGCAGCTTGGATTCTAGCGGGGTCACAGATACGCAGTATTTT
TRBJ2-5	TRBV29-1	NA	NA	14	CSAGGQEGQETQYF	TGCAGCGCCGGGGGGCAGGAGGGACAAGAGACCCAGTACTTC
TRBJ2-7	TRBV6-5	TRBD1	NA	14	CASSYRDRGYEQYF	TGTGCCAGCAGTTACAGGGACAGGGGCTACGAGCAGTACTTC
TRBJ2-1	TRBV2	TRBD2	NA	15	CASSPGTSDYNEQFF	TGTGCCAGCAGTCCCGGGACTAGCGACTACAATGAGCAGTTCTTC
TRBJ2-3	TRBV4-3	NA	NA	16	CASNRDLLISGDTQYF	TGCGCCAGCAATCGGGACTTACTAATCAGTGGCGATACGCAGTATTTT
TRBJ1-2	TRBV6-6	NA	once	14	CASSAVTRGYGYTF	TGTGCCAGCAGTGCCGTGACCCGCGGGTATGGCTACACCTTC
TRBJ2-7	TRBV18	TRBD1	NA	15	CASSPPGTGAYEQYF	TGTGCCAGCTCACCACCCGGGACAGGGGCCTACGAGCAGTACTTC
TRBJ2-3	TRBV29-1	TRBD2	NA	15	CSVVLAGKSTDTQYF	TGCAGCGTTGTTTTAGCGGGGAAAAGCACAGATACGCAGTATTTT